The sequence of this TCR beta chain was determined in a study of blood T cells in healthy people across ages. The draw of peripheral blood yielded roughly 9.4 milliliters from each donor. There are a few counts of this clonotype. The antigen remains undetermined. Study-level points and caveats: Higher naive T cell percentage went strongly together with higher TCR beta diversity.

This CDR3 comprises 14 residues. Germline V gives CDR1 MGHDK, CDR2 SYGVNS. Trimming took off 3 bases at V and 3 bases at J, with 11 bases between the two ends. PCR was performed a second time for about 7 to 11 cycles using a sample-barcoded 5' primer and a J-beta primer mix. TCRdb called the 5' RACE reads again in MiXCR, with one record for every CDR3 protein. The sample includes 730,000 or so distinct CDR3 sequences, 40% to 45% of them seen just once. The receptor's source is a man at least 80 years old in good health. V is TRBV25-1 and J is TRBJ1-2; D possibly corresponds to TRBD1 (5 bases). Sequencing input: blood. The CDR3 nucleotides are TGTGCCAGCAGTGAGACGGGCAGGGACTATGGCTACACCTTC. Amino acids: CASSETGRDYGYTF.